This T cell receptor beta chain was obtained from a study of a mutant IDH1 vaccine in newly diagnosed glioma (dated by TCRdb to the early 2020s). Regarding the complete study: Vaccination was initiated 4-6 weeks after radiotherapy alone, or concurrently with temozolomide cycles in the chemotherapy-containing groups. For exploratory analyses, longitudinal TCRB deep sequencing was carried out in approximately 25 treated patients wherever samples were available. Of the 30 to 35 patients who were treated, 62.5% were male and approximately 38% were female, and the mean age was around 41 years. Visit V12 was the week-35 safety follow-up and visit V13 was the week-47 end of study. Before enrollment, most patients had been given radiochemotherapy with temozolomide as standard therapy, while the rest had received either radiotherapy alone or temozolomide alone. Peripheral blood was drawn at six visits: V03 (baseline), V05, V07, V10, V12 and V13. General findings and caveats noted by the study authors: PBMC samples for TCRB deep sequencing were selected based on availability. According to the authors, sample limitations meant that analyses of patient blood samples could not be reproduced. No apparent relationship was observed between pseudoprogression and alterations in the top peripheral T cell clonotypes detected by TCRB sequencing. Immune responses induced by the vaccine were seen in approximately 93% of patients across multiple MHC alleles.

On this clone: Its antigen target is currently unknown. No qualities accompany the bases; no much larger clone lies one base away.

The time point label, read with the paper, signifies: week 35, safety follow-up. Each vaccine dose, consisting of 300 ug of a 20-mer mutant IDH1 peptide in Montanide, was administered subcutaneously with topical imiquimod. Across visits V03 through V10, patients got a total of eight vaccinations, given in weeks 1, 3, 5, 7, 11, 15, 19 and 23. All donors had newly diagnosed IDH1-mutant astrocytomas of WHO grade 3 or 4 that showed loss of nuclear ATRX. The samples were drawn from NOA16, a multicentre, single-arm, open-label phase I trial in Germany that tested a mutant IDH1 peptide vaccine in humans for the first time. Genomic DNA for TCRB sequencing was isolated from EDTA blood with the DNeasy Blood and Tissue Kit. V loses 1 base at its end and J loses 7 bases; junction bases beyond the gene matches: 6. CDR1 and CDR2 were assigned from the germline V gene as SGHVS and FQNEAQ. Including the terminal cysteine and phenylalanine, the CDR3 comprises 15 residues. Solely the CDR3 DNA is kept, with 45 bases framed from the first base.

The library was built by means of the immunoSEQ multiplex PCR assay. Rearranged TCR beta chain sequences were amplified with the hsTCRB Kit following the manufacturer's protocol. Sequencing of TCRB libraries was carried out on an Illumina MiSeq. The source study handled its data this way. The kit vendor's proprietary platform handled demultiplexing, trimming and gene mapping. TCRdb stores this immuneACCESS table with in-frame sequences only. Part of the clones is absent; in the studies checked, under half of the shortfall reflects unresolved V genes, and no reason is known for the rest. Clone size and V and J calls were adopted from that table, with D and trimming inferred from the DNA. This sample holds tens of thousands of clones; around 87% were observed only once. The top ten clonotypes cover 2% to 2.5% of the sample.

This specimen was PBMCs, taken from a glioma patient whose treatment included an IDH1 peptide vaccine. This clonotype originated in a man aged 25 to 45 with glioma. The rearranged chain carries TRBV7-8 and TRBJ1-5; the junction holds 8 bases that match TRBD1. Here the CDR3 is given as CASSLGAGGHQPQHF. The nucleotides are TGTGCCAGCAGCTTAGGGGCAGGGGGCCACCAGCCCCAGCATTTT.